Following are 17 T cell receptor beta chains from one sample sequenced in a study of cytomegalovirus exposure and HLA in healthy donors (dated by TCRdb to between 2016 and 2019). The method behind the library was the immunoSEQ multiplex PCR assay. For the multiplex PCR, a mixture combining 60 forward primers for TCR Vbeta segments and 13 reverse primers for TCR Jbeta segments was used. TCRdb took over this immuneACCESS table, retaining in-frame rearrangements with V and J assigned. Such tables are incomplete; in checked studies, under half of the missing clones stem from an unresolved V gene, and the remainder is unexplained. Present in this sample are approximately 240,000 clones, around 76% of which were seen just once. Jointly, the top ten make up roughly 5% of the sample. The sample was PBMCs. The receptors come from a woman in her 40s in good health and CMV-seropositive.

The V and J genes are TRBV5-4 and TRBJ1-4; TRBD1 matches at 8 bases. V was clipped by 4 bases and J by 5 bases; unmatched bases: 7. Germline V lookup: CDR1 SGHNT, CDR2 YYREEE (reference sequence). This CDR3 is built from 15 residues. The DNA of the CDR3 is TGTGCCAGCAGCCCAAGACAGGGGCCAAATGAAAAACTGTTTTTT. This gives the protein CASSPRQGPNEKLFF.

About this clone itself: One end of the junction varies from germline; a read error may be responsible. This sequence joins TRBV6-1 and TRBJ2-7, with TRBD2 matching 9 bases. There are 15 residues in the CDR3. CDR1 is MNHNS, CDR2 SASEGT, per germline. The CDR3 nucleotides are TGTGCCAGCCGTGAAGCGGGAGGCCCCAGGGACGAGCAGTACTTC. This sequence encodes CASREAGGPRDEQYF.

The rearrangement uses TRBV7-9 and TRBJ2-5; D unresolved. Germline V gene sequence: CDR1 SEHNR, CDR2 FQNEAQ (reference sequence). V was trimmed by 5 bases and J by 4 bases, leaving 8 bases between them. CDR3 length equals 12 residues. The CDR3 is CASSPSTETQYF. CDR3 coding DNA: TGTGCCAGCAGCCCTAGTACAGAGACCCAGTACTTC.

The chain recombines TRBV7-9 with TRBJ1-2, with D uncertain. The V end was cut by 5 bases, the J end by 6 bases, with 16 bases between. Per germline, CDR1 SEHNR and CDR2 FQNEAQ (reference sequence). CDR3 length: 14 amino acids. As DNA, the CDR3 is TGTGCCAGCAGCGCCGGACTTGGCGGGGATGGCTACACCTTC. Translation: CASSAGLGGDGYTF.

V gene TRBV7-9 combines with J gene TRBJ1-2; 9 bases map to TRBD1. V gave up 2 bases and J gave up 0 bases; unmatched junction bases: 10. Per germline, CDR1 SEHNR and CDR2 FQNEAQ (reference sequence). CDR3 length: 18 amino acids. The chain's CDR3 is CASSLNGQGTEANYGYTF. CDR3 DNA sequence: TGTGCCAGCAGCTTAAATGGACAGGGGACTGAAGCTAACTATGGCTACACCTTC. The variable domain in full, completed from reference TRBV7-9 and TRBJ1-2, reads DTGVSQNPRHKITKRGQNVTFRCDPISEHNRLYWYRQTLGQGPEFLTYFQNEAQLEKSRLLSDRFSAERPKGSFSTLEIQRTEQGDSAMYLCASSLNGQGTEANYGYTFGSGTRLTVV.

This chain links TRBV7-2 with TRBJ2-5; weak D call: TRBD1 (6 bases). The CDR3 length is 15 residues. Germline CDR1 SGHTA, CDR2 FQGNSA. V was trimmed by 8 bases and J by 1 base, leaving 17 bases between them. In nucleotides, the CDR3 is TGTGCCAGCGGGGGCAACCTTAGAATCCAAGAGACCCAGTACTTC. Protein product: CASGGNLRIQETQYF. The full variable domain, with the rest looked up from reference TRBV7-2 and TRBJ2-5, is GAGVSQSPSNKVTEKGKDVELRCDPISGHTALYWYRQSLGQGLEFLIYFQGNSAPDKSGLPSDRFSAERTGGSVSTLTIQRTQQEDSAVYLCASGGNLRIQETQYFGPGTRLLVL.

The gene calls are TRBV19 and TRBJ2-5; no firm D call. TRBJ2-7 explains the end of the DNA better; the J call may be wrong. Germline CDR1 LNHDA, CDR2 SQIVND (reference sequence). This CDR3 is built from 13 residues. CDR3 nucleotides: TGTGCCAGTAGTATAGGCGAATCCTACGAGCAGTACTTC. Amino acid sequence: CASSIGESYEQYF.

The CDR3 is CASSESTGSNEKLFF. The CDR3 DNA is TGTGCCAGCAGTGAATCTACAGGGTCGAATGAAAAACTGTTTTTT. This sequence joins TRBV6-1 and TRBJ1-4; D is possibly TRBD1 (6 bases). V was pared by 2 bases and J by 5 bases, with 12 bases between. Per germline, CDR1 MNHNS and CDR2 SASEGT. The CDR3 contains 15 residues.

The chain has TRBV7-3 and TRBJ2-1, with TRBD2 matching over 7 bases. The CDR3 is 13 amino acids. Germline trimming cut 1 base from V and 8 bases from J; bases unmatched to any gene: 2. Germline CDR1 reads SGHTA; CDR2 reads FQGTGA. CDR3 sequence (DNA): TGTGCCAGCAGCTTAAGACGGGGGGATGAGCAGTTCTTC. This gives the protein CASSLRRGDEQFF.

The chain is built from TRBV7-8 and TRBJ1-6; no reliable D call. V dropped 8 bases and J dropped 0 bases, with 14 bases sitting between them. The germline gives CDR1 SGHVS, CDR2 FQNEAQ. The CDR3 runs to 16 residues. The CDR3 spells CASYSGRTSYNSPLHF. In nucleotides, the CDR3 is TGTGCCAGCTACTCAGGAAGAACCTCCTATAATTCACCCCTCCACTTT.

This rearrangement joins TRBV7-9 to TRBJ2-5; 12 nucleotides agree with TRBD2. V shed 3 bases and J 1 base; nucleotides not matched to a gene: 6. The CDR3 sequence is 17 residues long. Per the germline V gene, CDR1 is SEHNR and CDR2 is FQNEAQ (reference sequence). The CDR3, as DNA: TGTGCCAGCAGCTTGCCTAGCGGGAGGGCCACCCAAGAGACCCAGTACTTC. The encoded protein is CASSLPSGRATQETQYF.

This chain connects TRBV27 to TRBJ1-5; D possibly corresponds to TRBD1 (6 bases). With 6 bases removed from V and 1 base from J, the gap between germline ends came to 13 bases. CDR3 length: 15 residues. CDR1 and CDR2 (germline): MNHEY, SMNVEV (reference sequence). As DNA, the CDR3 is TGTGCCAGCAGCTACAGGGTAGGGAGCAATCAGCCCCAGCATTTT. This encodes CASSYRVGSNQPQHF.

This chain connects TRBV20-1 to TRBJ2-1; 7 bases fit TRBD1. Germline V gene sequence: CDR1 DFQATT, CDR2 SNEGSKA (reference sequence). V lost 6 bases to trimming and J lost 12 bases; unmatched junction nucleotides: 8. The length of the CDR3 is 11 residues. The CDR3 region has the DNA TGCAGTGCGGCGAAACAGGGGCTGCAGTTCTTC. Translation: CSAAKQGLQFF.

CDR3 DNA sequence: TGTGCCAGCAGCGGCAGGGGCTCGGGTGGCTACACCTTC. Translation: CASSGRGSGGYTF. V and J are TRBV9 and TRBJ1-2; D perhaps matches TRBD1 (6 bases). Trimming shortened V by 3 bases and J by 7 bases, and 13 bases separated the two germline ends. The germline V gene encodes CDR1 SGDLS and CDR2 YYNGEE. This CDR3 contains 13 residues.

In regard to this clone: In the same sample, other DNA sequences code for this CDR3. The chain combines TRBV2 with TRBJ2-7, with 7 nucleotides matching TRBD1. Germline values: CDR1 SNHLY, CDR2 FYNNEI. Losses at the gene ends were 5 bases for V and 2 bases for J; bases not matched to a gene: 6. The CDR3 runs to 14 residues. The CDR3 reads CASSRQGRPYEQYF. The CDR3 coding sequence is TGTGCCAGCAGTCGACAGGGTCGGCCCTACGAGCAGTACTTC. The entire variable domain, with the rest obtained from reference TRBV2 and TRBJ2-7, is as follows: EPEVTQTPSHQVTQMGQEVILRCVPISNHLYFYWYRQILGQKVEFLVSFYNNEISEKSEIFDDQFSVERPDGSNFTLKIRSTKLEDSAMYFCASSRQGRPYEQYFGPGTRLTVT.

The genes are TRBV19 and TRBJ1-5; 9 nucleotides agree with TRBD1. CDR1 LNHDA and CDR2 SQIVND come from the germline V gene (reference sequence). V shed 3 bases, J shed 2 bases, and the junction held 5 bases outside the gene matches. The CDR3 runs 16 residues. The CDR3, as DNA: TGTGCCAGTAGTATTGGGACAGGGTGGGGCAATCAGCCCCAGCATTTT. Residues: CASSIGTGWGNQPQHF.

This clone was picked up a small number of times. J is TRBJ2-3 and V is TRBV6-5; 10 positions match TRBD2. V gave up 7 bases and J gave up 8 bases; unmatched junction bases: 9. The CDR3 has 14 amino acids. Germline values: CDR1 MNHEY, CDR2 SVGAGI. As DNA, the CDR3 is TGTGCCAGCAAAACTAGCGGGGTGGGAGGTACGCAGTATTTT. It is translated as CASKTSGVGGTQYF.